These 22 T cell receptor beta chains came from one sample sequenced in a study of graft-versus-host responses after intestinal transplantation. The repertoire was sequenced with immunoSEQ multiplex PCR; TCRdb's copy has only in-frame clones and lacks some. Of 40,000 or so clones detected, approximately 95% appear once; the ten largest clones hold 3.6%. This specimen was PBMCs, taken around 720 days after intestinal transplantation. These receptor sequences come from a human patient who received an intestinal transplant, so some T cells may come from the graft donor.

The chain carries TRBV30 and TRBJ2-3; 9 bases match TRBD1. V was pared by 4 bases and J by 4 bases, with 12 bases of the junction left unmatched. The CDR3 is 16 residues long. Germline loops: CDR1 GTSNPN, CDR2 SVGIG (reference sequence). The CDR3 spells CAWITGGTHTADTQYF. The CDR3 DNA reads TGTGCCTGGATCACAGGGGGCACACACACAGCAGATACGCAGTATTTT.

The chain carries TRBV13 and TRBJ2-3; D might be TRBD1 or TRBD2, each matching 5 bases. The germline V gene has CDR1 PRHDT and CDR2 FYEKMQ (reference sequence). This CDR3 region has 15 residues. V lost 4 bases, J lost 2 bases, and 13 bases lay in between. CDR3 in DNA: TGTGCCAGCAGCTCCCACGGGACGGCCACAGATACGCAGTATTTT. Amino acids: CASSSHGTATDTQYF.

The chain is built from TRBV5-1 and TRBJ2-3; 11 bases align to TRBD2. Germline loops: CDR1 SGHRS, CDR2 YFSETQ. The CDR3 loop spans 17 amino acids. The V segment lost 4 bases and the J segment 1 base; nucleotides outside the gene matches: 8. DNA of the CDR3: TGCGCCAGCAGCCTACAAGGGACTAGCGGAGGCACAGATACGCAGTATTTT. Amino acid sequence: CASSLQGTSGGTDTQYF.

The CDR3 loop reads CASSAEGGRTEAFF. Here the CDR3 DNA reads TGTGCCAGCAGCGCCGAAGGGGGAAGGACTGAAGCTTTCTTT. This rearrangement joins TRBV9 to TRBJ1-1; D is possibly TRBD1 (6 bases). The CDR3 has 14 amino acids. The germline V gene encodes CDR1 SGDLS and CDR2 YYNGEE. Trimming pared 3 bases from V and 5 bases from J, leaving 14 bases between.

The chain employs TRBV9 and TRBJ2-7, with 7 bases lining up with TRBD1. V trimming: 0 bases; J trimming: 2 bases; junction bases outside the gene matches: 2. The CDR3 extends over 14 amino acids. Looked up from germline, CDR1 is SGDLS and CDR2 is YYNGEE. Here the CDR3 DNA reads TGTGCCAGCAGCGTAGGGGACAGAACCTACGAGCAGTACTTC. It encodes CASSVGDRTYEQYF.

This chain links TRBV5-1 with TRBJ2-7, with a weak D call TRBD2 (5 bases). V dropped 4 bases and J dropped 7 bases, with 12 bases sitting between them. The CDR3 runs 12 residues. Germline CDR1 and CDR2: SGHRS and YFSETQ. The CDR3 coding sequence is TGCGCCAGCAGCCCGGAGGTGGGGGAGCAGTACTTC. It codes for CASSPEVGEQYF.

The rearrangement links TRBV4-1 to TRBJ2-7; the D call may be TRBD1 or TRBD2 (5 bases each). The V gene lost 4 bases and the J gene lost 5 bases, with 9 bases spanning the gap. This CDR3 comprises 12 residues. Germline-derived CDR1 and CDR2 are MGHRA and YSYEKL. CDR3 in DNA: TGCGCCAGCAGCCGTGGGGGTGACGAGCAGTACTTC. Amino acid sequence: CASSRGGDEQYF.

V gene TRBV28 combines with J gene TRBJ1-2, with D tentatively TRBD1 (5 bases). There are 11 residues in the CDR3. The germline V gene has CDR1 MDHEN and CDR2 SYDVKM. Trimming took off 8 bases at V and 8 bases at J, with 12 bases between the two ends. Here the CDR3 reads CASGRVGGYTF. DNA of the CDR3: TGTGCCAGCGGCAGGGTGGGCGGCTACACCTTC.

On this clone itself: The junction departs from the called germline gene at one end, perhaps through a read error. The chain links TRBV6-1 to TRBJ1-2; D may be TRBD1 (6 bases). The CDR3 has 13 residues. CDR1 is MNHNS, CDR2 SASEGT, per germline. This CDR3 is CASTRTVDYGYAF. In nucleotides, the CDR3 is TGTGCCAGCACCAGGACAGTCGACTATGGCTACGCCTTC.

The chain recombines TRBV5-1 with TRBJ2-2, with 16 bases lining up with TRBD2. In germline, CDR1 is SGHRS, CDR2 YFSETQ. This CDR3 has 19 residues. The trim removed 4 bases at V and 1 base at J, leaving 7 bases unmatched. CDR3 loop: CASSPGTSGRAGNTGELFF. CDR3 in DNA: TGCGCCAGCAGCCCAGGGACTAGCGGGAGGGCCGGGAACACCGGGGAGCTGTTTTTT.

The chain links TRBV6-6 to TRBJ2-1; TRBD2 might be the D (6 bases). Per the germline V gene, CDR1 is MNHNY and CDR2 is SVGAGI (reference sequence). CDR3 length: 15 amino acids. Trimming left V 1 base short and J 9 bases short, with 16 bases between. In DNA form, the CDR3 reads TGTGCCAGCAGTTACTTCGCGGGGCCAGACCTTGAGCAGTTCTTC. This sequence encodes CASSYFAGPDLEQFF.

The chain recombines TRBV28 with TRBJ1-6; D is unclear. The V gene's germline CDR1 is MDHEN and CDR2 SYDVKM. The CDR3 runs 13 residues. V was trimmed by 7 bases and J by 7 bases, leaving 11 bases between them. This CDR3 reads CASTKVGNSPLHF. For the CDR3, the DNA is TGTGCCAGCACTAAAGTGGGGAATTCACCCCTCCACTTT.

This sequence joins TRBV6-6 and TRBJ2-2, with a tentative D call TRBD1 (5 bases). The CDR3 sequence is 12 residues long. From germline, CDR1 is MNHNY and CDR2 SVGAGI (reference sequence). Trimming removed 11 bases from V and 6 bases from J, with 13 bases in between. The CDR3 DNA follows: TGTGCCTCCTTCAGGGTACCCGGGGAGCTGTTTTTT. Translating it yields CASFRVPGELFF.

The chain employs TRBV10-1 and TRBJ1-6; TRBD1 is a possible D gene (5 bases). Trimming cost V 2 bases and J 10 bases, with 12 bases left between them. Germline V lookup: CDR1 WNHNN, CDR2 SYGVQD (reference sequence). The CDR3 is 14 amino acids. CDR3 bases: TGCGCCAGCAGTGAGACCAGGGCTGGATCACCCCTCCACTTT. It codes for CASSETRAGSPLHF.

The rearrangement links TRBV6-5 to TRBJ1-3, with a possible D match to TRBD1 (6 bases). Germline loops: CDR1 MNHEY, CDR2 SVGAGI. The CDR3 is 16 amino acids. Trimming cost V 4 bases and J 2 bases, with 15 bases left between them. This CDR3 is CASSFRGGPTGNTIYF. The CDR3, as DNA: TGTGCCAGCAGTTTCCGCGGGGGGCCAACTGGAAACACCATATATTTT.

CDR3 nucleotide sequence: TGTGCCAGCAGCCTCAGGGGAATGAACACTGAAGCTTTCTTT. Translated: CASSLRGMNTEAFF. The chain carries TRBV6-5 and TRBJ1-1; D may be TRBD1 (6 bases). Germline V lookup: CDR1 MNHEY, CDR2 SVGAGI. CDR3 length: 14 residues. V was pared by 6 bases and J by 0 bases, with 11 bases between.

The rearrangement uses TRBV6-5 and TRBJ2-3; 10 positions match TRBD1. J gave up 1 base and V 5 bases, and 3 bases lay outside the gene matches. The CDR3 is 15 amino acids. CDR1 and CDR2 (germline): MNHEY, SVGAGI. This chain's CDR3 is CASSAGTGGTDTQYF. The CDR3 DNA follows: TGTGCCAGCAGTGCCGGGACAGGGGGCACAGATACGCAGTATTTT.

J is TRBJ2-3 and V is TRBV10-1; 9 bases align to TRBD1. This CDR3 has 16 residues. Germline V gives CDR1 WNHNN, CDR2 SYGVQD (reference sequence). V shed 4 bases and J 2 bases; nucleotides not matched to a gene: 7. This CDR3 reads CASSGDRVGLTDTQYF. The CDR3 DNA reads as TGCGCCAGCAGTGGGGACAGGGTCGGACTCACAGATACGCAGTATTTT.

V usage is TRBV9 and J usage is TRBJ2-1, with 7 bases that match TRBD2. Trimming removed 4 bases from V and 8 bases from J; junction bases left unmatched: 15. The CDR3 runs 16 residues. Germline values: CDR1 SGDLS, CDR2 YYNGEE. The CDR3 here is CASSSHVSLGGDEQFF. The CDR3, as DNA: TGTGCCAGCAGCTCCCACGTGAGCCTTGGGGGGGATGAGCAGTTCTTC.

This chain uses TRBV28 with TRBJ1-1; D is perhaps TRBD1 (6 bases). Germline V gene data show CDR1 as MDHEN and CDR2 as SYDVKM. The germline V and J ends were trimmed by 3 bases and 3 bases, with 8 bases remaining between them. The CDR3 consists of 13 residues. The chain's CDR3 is CASSFPGDTEAFF. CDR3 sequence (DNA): TGTGCCAGCAGTTTCCCAGGGGACACTGAAGCTTTCTTT.

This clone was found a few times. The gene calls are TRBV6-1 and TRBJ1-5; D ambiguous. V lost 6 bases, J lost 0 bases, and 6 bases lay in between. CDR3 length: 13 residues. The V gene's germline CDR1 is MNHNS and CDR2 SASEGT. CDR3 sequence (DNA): TGTGCCAGCAGCGGGCATAGCAATCAGCCCCAGCATTTT. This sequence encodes CASSGHSNQPQHF.

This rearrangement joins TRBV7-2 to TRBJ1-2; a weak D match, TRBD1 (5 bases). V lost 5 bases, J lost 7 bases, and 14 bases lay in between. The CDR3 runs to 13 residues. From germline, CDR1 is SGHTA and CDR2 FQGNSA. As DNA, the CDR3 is TGTGCCAGCAGCGCACGGGCAGGGACTGGCTACACCTTC. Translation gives CASSARAGTGYTF.